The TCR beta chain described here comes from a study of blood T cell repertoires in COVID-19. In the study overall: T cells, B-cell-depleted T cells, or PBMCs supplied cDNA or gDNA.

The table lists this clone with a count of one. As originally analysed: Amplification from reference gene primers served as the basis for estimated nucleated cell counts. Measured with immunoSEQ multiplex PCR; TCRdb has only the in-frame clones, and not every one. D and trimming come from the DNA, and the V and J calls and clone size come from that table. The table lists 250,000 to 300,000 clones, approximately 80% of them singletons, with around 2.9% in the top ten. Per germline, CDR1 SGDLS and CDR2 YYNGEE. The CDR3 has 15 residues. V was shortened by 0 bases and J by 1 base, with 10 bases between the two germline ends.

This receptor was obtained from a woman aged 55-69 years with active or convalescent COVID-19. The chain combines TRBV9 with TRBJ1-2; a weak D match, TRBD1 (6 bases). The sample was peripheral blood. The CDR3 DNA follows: TGTGCCAGCAGCGTAGACACAGGGAATAACTATGGCTACACCTTC. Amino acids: CASSVDTGNNYGYTF.